Presented here are 11 T cell receptor beta chains from one specimen sequenced in a study of cytomegalovirus exposure and HLA in healthy donors. PCR involved 60 Vbeta and 13 Jbeta primers. The method was immunoSEQ multiplex PCR; TCRdb's version includes in-frame clones alone and lacks a portion of them. Of roughly 150,000 clones in the sample, approximately 76% were seen once. The sequencing input was PBMCs. Receptors were obtained from a woman in her late teens or twenties in good health and CMV-seropositive.

The V and J genes are TRBV10-3 and TRBJ1-2, with TRBD1 as a possible D gene (5 bases). The CDR3 loop spans 15 amino acids. Germline CDR1 and CDR2: ENHRY and SYGVKD. V lost 7 bases, J lost 2 bases, and 17 bases lay in between. In DNA form, the CDR3 reads TGTGCCATCACCGCGTTTTCCGGGGGGAACTATGGCTACACCTTC. Translation gives CAITAFSGGNYGYTF.

This rearrangement joins TRBV4-3 to TRBJ2-3; 8 bases map to TRBD2. With 0 bases clipped from V and 5 bases from J, the junction kept 7 bases outside the gene matches. The germline V gene encodes CDR1 LGHNA and CDR2 YSLEER. This CDR3 spans 16 amino acids. The CDR3 loop reads CASSQERSLAGDTQYF. Written as DNA, the CDR3 is TGCGCCAGCAGCCAAGAGAGATCGCTAGCGGGAGATACGCAGTATTTT.

Only a few counts were recorded for this clone. The chain couples TRBV9 to TRBJ1-2; possible D gene TRBD1, 6 bases. Germline V gene lookup returns CDR1 SGDLS and CDR2 YYNGEE. V was shortened by 3 bases and J by 4 bases, with 16 bases between the two germline ends. The CDR3 length is 15 residues. CDR3 bases: TGTGCCAGCAGCGCACAGGGTTCCTTCTCCTATGGCTACACCTTC. The encoded protein is CASSAQGSFSYGYTF.

V and J are TRBV9 and TRBJ1-4, with a possible D match to TRBD1 (5 bases). The CDR3 is 16 amino acids. The germline CDR1 and CDR2 sequences are SGDLS and YYNGEE. V lost 3 bases to trimming and J lost 4 bases, with 16 bases between them. As DNA, the CDR3 is TGTGCCAGCAGCGATCGGGGGGGAACGAATAATGAAAAACTGTTTTTT. This codes for CASSDRGGTNNEKLFF.

CDR3 nucleotides: TGTGCTAGTGGTCTTCAACAGGGGCAGCACAATGAGCAGTTCTTC. This codes for CASGLQQGQHNEQFF. This chain links TRBV12-5 with TRBJ2-1; 7 bases are a match to TRBD1. Germline CDR1 LGHNT, CDR2 FRNRAP. CDR3 length: 15 amino acids. Germline trimming cut 5 bases from V and 5 bases from J; bases unmatched to any gene: 9. The full variable domain, in which reference TRBV12-5 and TRBJ2-1 provide the parts outside the CDR3, is DARVTQTPRHKVTEMGQEVTMRCQPILGHNTVFWYRQTMMQGLELLAYFRNRAPLDDSGMPKDRFSAEMPDATLATLKIQPSEPRDSAVYFCASGLQQGQHNEQFFGPGTRLTVL.

The sample holds a few counts of this clone. The chain couples TRBV18 to TRBJ1-6; 8 bases are a match to TRBD1. The CDR3 extends over 16 amino acids. Looked up from germline, CDR1 is KGHSH and CDR2 is LQKENI. Trimming at V came to 3 bases and at J to 6 bases, leaving 7 bases not matched to a gene. The chain's CDR3 is CASSPLVDRANSPLHF. As DNA, the CDR3 is TGTGCCAGCTCACCGTTGGTGGACAGGGCTAATTCACCCCTCCACTTT.

The V gene is TRBV7-8, the J gene TRBJ2-1; 13 nucleotides agree with TRBD2. Germline V gene sequence: CDR1 SGHVS, CDR2 FQNEAQ. V shed 3 bases, J shed 7 bases, and the junction held 12 bases outside the gene matches. The CDR3 is made up of 18 amino acids. CDR3 sequence: CASSFGEFTSGGVNEQFF. CDR3 DNA sequence: TGTGCCAGCAGCTTCGGGGAGTTTACTAGCGGGGGGGTGAATGAGCAGTTCTTC.

This chain uses TRBV5-4 with TRBJ2-3; a possible D gene is TRBD2 (5 bases). Deletions cut 0 bases from V and 6 bases from J, with 11 bases between. CDR1 SGHNT and CDR2 YYREEE come from the germline V gene (reference sequence). This CDR3 has 14 residues. The CDR3: CASSLGGDTDTQYF. The CDR3 DNA reads TGTGCCAGCAGCTTGGGGGGAGATACCGATACGCAGTATTTT. The full variable domain, with the rest looked up from reference TRBV5-4 and TRBJ2-3, is ETGVTQSPTHLIKTRGQQVTLRCSSQSGHNTVSWYQQALGQGPQFIFQYYREEENGRGNFPPRFSGLQFPNYSSELNVNALELDDSALYLCASSLGGDTDTQYFGPGTRLTVL.

The CDR3 sequence: CASSLSGSAYEQYF. CDR3 bases: TGTGCCAGCAGCTTGTCCGGCAGCGCCTACGAGCAGTACTTC. V and J are TRBV5-4 and TRBJ2-7; no firm D call. Germline V gives CDR1 SGHNT, CDR2 YYREEE (reference sequence). V was cut by 1 base and J by 2 bases, with 10 bases left in between. The CDR3 has 14 residues.

This clone showed up just a few times. V gene TRBV9 combines with J gene TRBJ1-1; a weak D match, TRBD1 (5 bases). The CDR3 spans 14 residues. V was clipped by 2 bases and J by 5 bases, with 13 bases between them. Germline V CDR1 and CDR2: SGDLS, YYNGEE. In nucleotides, the CDR3 is TGTGCCAGCAGCGTCATTACAGGACCGACTGAAGCTTTCTTT. Translation: CASSVITGPTEAFF. Complete variable domain (other parts from reference TRBV9 and TRBJ1-1): DSGVTQTPKHLITATGQRVTLRCSPRSGDLSVYWYQQSLDQGLQFLIQYYNGEERAKGNILERFSAQQFPDLHSELNLSSLELGDSALYFCASSVITGPTEAFFGQGTRLTVV.

This sequence joins TRBV7-3 and TRBJ2-3; TRBD2 might be the D (5 bases). Germline loops: CDR1 SGHTA, CDR2 FQGTGA. The CDR3 sequence is 13 residues long. The V end lost 2 bases, the J end lost 4 bases, and 7 bases lay between the germline ends. This CDR3 reads CASSLLGADTQYF. The CDR3 DNA follows: TGTGCCAGCAGCTTACTGGGAGCAGATACGCAGTATTTT.